This is a list of T cell receptor beta chains from one sample in a study of CD4 T cells in relation to SARS-CoV-2 and coronaviruses. The antigens of these receptors remain unknown. TCRdb keeps only in-frame clones here, not all; method: immunoSEQ multiplex PCR. The sample lists 38,000 or so clones; more than 65% were seen once. Sequenced sample: memory CD4+ T cells from PBMCs, cultured in vitro. The source of these receptors is an adult with COVID-19. Both conserved end residues are part of each CDR3. D genes are given only for firm matches. Size is stated for part of the rows, as once, few or many counts, or as a class when the clone is expanded.

j_gene	d_gene	abundance	v_gene	CDR3aa	CDR3nt
TRBJ2-5	NA	few	TRBV2	CASGYSETQYF	TGTGCCAGCGGATATAGCGAGACCCAGTACTTC
TRBJ2-7	TRBD1	NA	TRBV24-1	CATSDATGTGTFGEQYF	TGTGCCACCAGTGATGCCACCGGGACAGGGACTTTCGGAGAGCAGTACTTC
TRBJ2-1	NA	NA	TRBV2	CASSPPGAGKSYNEQFF	TGTGCCAGCAGTCCGCCGGGGGCGGGGAAAAGTTACAATGAGCAGTTCTTC
TRBJ2-3	TRBD2	once	TRBV9	CASSAPRGGTTRTDTQYF	TGTGCCAGCAGCGCCCCCCGAGGTGGGACTACACGCACAGATACGCAGTATTTT
TRBJ2-1	TRBD2	NA	TRBV5-1	CASSLITSGSYNEQFF	TGCGCCAGCAGCTTGATTACTAGCGGATCCTACAATGAGCAGTTCTTC
TRBJ2-5	NA	NA	TRBV2	CASTATGGGETQYF	TGTGCCAGCACGGCAACAGGAGGAGGAGAGACCCAGTACTTC
TRBJ2-2	TRBD1	once	TRBV5-1	CASSKGQGALFF	TGCGCCAGCAGCAAAGGACAGGGCGCGCTGTTTTTT
TRBJ1-2	NA	few	TRBV5-6	CASSLYKTNYGYTF	TGTGCCAGCAGCTTATACAAGACTAACTATGGCTACACCTTC
TRBJ2-7	NA	NA	TRBV29-1	CSVRAGTGSSYEQYF	TGCAGCGTCCGAGCCGGGACTGGGAGCTCCTACGAGCAGTACTTC
TRBJ2-1	NA	few	TRBV9	CASSPKDDDEQFF	TGTGCCAGCAGCCCCAAGGACGATGATGAGCAGTTCTTC
TRBJ2-1	TRBD2	NA	TRBV5-1	CASSLVASGTYNEQFF	TGCGCCAGCAGCTTGGTTGCTAGCGGGACCTACAATGAGCAGTTCTTC
TRBJ1-5	NA	once	TRBV9	CASSVGRGSSPQHF	TGTGCCAGCAGCGTAGGGCGGGGTTCGTCTCCCCAGCATTTT
TRBJ2-5	NA	NA	TRBV5-1	CASSLSAEEETQYF	TGCGCCAGCAGCTTGTCCGCGGAGGAGGAGACCCAGTACTTC
TRBJ2-1	NA	NA	TRBV29-1	CSVVREGPIGEQFF	TGCAGCGTTGTCCGAGAGGGCCCAATCGGGGAGCAGTTCTTC
TRBJ2-3	NA	NA	TRBV21-1	CASSTPGPSLDTDTQYF	TGTGCCAGCAGCACGCCGGGACCCTCCCTTGACACAGATACGCAGTATTTT
TRBJ2-7	TRBD2	NA	TRBV5-4	CASSGRGLASYEQYF	TGTGCCAGCAGCGGGAGGGGACTAGCGAGCTACGAGCAGTACTTC
TRBJ2-3	NA	NA	TRBV29-1	CSVEGFSTDTQYF	TGCAGCGTTGAAGGTTTTAGCACAGATACGCAGTATTTT
TRBJ2-6	NA	few	TRBV19	CASSIYGSGANVLTF	TGTGCCAGTAGTATCTACGGCTCTGGGGCCAACGTCCTGACTTTC